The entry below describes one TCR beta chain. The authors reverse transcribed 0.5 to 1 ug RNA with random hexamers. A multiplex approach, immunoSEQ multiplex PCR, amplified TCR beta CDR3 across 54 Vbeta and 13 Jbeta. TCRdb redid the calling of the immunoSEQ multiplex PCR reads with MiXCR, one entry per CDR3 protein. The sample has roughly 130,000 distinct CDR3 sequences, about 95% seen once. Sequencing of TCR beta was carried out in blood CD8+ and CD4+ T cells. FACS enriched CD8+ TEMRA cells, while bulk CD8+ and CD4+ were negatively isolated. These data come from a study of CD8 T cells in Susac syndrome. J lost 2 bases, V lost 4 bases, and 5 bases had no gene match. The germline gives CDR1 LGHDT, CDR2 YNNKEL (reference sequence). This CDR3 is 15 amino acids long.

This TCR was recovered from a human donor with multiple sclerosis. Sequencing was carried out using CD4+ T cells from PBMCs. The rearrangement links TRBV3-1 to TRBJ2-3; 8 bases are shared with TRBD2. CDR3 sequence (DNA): TGTGCCAGCAGCCCAGCGGGACTAGACACAGATACGCAGTATTTT. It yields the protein CASSPAGLDTDTQYF.